Below, one TCR beta chain is given with its context. Antigen specificity is unknown. Trimming shortened V by 4 bases and J by 8 bases, and 15 bases separated the two germline ends. Germline-derived CDR1 and CDR2 are SEHNR and FQNEAQ (reference sequence). The length of the CDR3 is 14 residues. The data were obtained in a study of yellow fever vaccine responses in identical twins. Study conclusions and caveats: Reportedly, the response of twins' T cells to the vaccine seemed partly convergent, partly personalized.

TCRdb independently ran MiXCR on the RT-PCR reads; one entry per CDR3 protein. The profile shows about 1,000 distinct CDR3 sequences, about 80% of them singletons. The rearrangement uses TRBV7-9 and TRBJ2-4; a possible D gene is TRBD1 (5 bases). The source material was T cells from blood (PBMCs), unsorted or a sorted subset (not recorded which), sampled before or after yellow fever vaccination (not recorded which). The source is a female donor who received the yellow fever vaccine. In nucleotides, the CDR3 is TGTGCCAGCAGCTCCCCAGGGTTTGGGGACATTCAGTACTTC. Its translation is CASSSPGFGDIQYF.